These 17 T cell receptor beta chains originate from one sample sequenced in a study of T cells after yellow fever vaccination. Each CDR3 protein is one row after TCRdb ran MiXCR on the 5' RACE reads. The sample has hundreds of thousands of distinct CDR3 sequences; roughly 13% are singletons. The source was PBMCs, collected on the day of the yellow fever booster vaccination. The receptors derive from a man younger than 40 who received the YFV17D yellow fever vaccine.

CDR3 bases: TGCGCCAGCAGCCAAGAAATTTTCAATGAGCAGTTCTTC. This encodes CASSQEIFNEQFF. The gene calls are TRBV4-3 and TRBJ2-1; D remains unclear. The germline gives CDR1 LGHNA, CDR2 YSLEER. The CDR3 spans 13 residues. V shed 0 bases and J shed 6 bases, with 6 bases lying between them.

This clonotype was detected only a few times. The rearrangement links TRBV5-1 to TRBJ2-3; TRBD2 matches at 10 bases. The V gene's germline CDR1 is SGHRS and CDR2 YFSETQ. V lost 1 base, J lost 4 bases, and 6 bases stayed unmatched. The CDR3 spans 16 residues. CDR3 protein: CASSLSGTSVADTQYF. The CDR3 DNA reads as TGCGCCAGCAGCTTGTCCGGGACTAGCGTCGCAGATACGCAGTATTTT.

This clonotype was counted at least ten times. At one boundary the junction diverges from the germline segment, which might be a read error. The CDR3 is CASSGTGTYEQYF. The CDR3 nucleotides are TGTGCCAGCAGCGGAACCGGGACCTACGAGCAGTACTTC. The chain couples TRBV5-1 to TRBJ2-7; D perhaps matches TRBD2 (5 bases). Germline V lookup: CDR1 SGHRS, CDR2 YFSETQ. The CDR3 loop spans 13 amino acids. Looking up the rest from reference TRBV5-1 and TRBJ2-7 gives the full variable domain: KAGVTQTPRYLIKTRGQQVTLSCSPISGHRSVSWYQQTPGQGLQFLFEYFSETQRNKGNFPGRFSGRQFSNSRSEMNVSTLELGDSALYLCASSGTGTYEQYFGPGTRLTVT.

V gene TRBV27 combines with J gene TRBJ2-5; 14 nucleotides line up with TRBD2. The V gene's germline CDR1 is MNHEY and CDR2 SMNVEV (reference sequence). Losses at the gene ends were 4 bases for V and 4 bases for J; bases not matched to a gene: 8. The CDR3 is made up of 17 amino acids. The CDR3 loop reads CASSSLEGLAGVETQYF. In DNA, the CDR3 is TGTGCCAGCAGTTCCCTAGAGGGACTAGCGGGAGTAGAGACCCAGTACTTC.

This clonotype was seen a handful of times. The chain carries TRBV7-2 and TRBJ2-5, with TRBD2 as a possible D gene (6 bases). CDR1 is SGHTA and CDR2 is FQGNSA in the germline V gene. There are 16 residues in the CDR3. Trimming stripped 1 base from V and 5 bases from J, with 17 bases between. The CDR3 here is CASSLGGRGRAETQYF. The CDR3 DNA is TGTGCCAGCAGCTTAGGCGGGCGGGGTAGGGCCGAGACCCAGTACTTC.

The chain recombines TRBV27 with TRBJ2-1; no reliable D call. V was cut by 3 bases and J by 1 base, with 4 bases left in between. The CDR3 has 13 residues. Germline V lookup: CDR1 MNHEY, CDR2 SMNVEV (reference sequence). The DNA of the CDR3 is TGTGCCAGCAGTTTCTTTTCCTACAATGAGCAGTTCTTC. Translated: CASSFFSYNEQFF.

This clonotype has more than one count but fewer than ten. In DNA form, the CDR3 reads TGTGCCAGCAGCGCCCGGGACACCGACGTTTATGGCTACACCTTC. It is translated as CASSARDTDVYGYTF. The chain recombines TRBV7-2 with TRBJ1-2; a possible D gene is TRBD1 (6 bases). Trimming took 5 bases from V and 5 from J, leaving 18 bases between them. From germline, CDR1 is SGHTA and CDR2 FQGNSA. The CDR3 totals 15 residues.

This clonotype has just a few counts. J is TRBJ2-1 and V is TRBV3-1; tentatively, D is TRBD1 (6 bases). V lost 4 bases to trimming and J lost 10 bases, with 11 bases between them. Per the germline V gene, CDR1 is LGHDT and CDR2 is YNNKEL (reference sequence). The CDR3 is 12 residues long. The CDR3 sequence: CASSPQGSEQFF. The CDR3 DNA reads TGTGCCAGCAGCCCTCAGGGGAGCGAGCAGTTCTTC.

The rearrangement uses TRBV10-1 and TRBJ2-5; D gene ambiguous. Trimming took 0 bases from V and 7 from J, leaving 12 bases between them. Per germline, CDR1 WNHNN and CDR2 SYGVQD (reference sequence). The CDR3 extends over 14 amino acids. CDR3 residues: CASSESEAPGTQYF. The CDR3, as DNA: TGCGCCAGCAGTGAGTCCGAGGCTCCGGGGACCCAGTACTTC.

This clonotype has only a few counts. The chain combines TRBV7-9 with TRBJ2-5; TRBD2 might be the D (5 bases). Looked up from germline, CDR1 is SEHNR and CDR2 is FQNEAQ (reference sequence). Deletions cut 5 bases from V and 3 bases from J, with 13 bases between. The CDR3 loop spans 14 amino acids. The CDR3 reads CASSVWGAEETQYF. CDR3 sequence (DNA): TGTGCCAGCAGCGTTTGGGGAGCAGAAGAGACCCAGTACTTC.

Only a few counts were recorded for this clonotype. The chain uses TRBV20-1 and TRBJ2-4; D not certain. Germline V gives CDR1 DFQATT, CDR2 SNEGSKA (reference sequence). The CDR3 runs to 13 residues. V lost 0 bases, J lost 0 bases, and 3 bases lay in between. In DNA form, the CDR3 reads TGCAGTGCTAGAGAGGTAGCCAAAAACATTCAGTACTTC. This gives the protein CSAREVAKNIQYF.

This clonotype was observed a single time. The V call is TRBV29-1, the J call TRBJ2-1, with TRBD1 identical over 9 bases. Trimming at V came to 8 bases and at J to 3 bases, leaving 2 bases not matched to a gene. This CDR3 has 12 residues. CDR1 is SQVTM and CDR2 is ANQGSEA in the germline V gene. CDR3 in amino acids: CSTDRGYNEQFF. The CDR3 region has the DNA TGCAGCACGGACAGGGGCTACAATGAGCAGTTCTTC.

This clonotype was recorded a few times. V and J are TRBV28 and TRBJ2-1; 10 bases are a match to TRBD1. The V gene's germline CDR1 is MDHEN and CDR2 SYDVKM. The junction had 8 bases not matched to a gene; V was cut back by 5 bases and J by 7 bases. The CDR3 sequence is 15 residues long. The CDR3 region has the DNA TGTGCCAGCAGTCTTCTGACAGGGGGCATGAATGAGCAGTTCTTC. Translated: CASSLLTGGMNEQFF.

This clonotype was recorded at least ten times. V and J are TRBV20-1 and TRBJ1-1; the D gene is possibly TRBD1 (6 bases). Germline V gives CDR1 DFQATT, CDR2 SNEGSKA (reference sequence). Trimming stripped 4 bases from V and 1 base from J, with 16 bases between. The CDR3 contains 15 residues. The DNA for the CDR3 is TGCAGTGCTACCTACTTCGACAGGTGGAACACTGAAGCTTTCTTT. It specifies CSATYFDRWNTEAFF.

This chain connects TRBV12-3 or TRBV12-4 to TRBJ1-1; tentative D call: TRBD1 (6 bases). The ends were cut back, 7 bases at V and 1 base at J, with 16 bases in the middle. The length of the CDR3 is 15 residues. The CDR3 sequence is CASTRRGQRNTEAFF. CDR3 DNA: TGTGCCAGCACCCGCCGGGGGCAGAGGAACACTGAAGCTTTCTTT.

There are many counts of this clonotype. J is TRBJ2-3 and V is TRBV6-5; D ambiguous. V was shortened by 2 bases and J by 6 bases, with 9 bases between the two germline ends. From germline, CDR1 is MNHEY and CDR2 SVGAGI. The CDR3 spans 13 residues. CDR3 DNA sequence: TGTGCCAGCAGTTACCTATCACGGGATACGCAGTATTTT. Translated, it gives CASSYLSRDTQYF.

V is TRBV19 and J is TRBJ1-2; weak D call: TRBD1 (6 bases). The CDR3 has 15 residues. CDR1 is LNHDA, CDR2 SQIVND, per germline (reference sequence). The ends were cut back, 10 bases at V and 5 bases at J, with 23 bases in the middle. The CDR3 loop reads CATTVGGNVVYGYTF. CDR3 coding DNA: TGTGCCACTACCGTAGGGGGGAATGTCGTGTATGGCTACACCTTC.